This TCR beta chain was recorded in a study of T-cell memory formation after mild COVID-19. Study-level background: Clusters of TCRs were largely donor specific. Overall study findings and caveats: Clones contracting day 15 to 85 were balanced CD4/CD8; later expanders leaned CD4+. Several responding clones turned up in pre-infection memory, indicating that cross-reactive memory may have taken part.

There are a few counts of this clonotype. As yet, its antigen is unknown. cDNA libraries for TCR alpha and TCR beta, carrying sample barcodes and UMIs, came from 5'RACE with constant-segment primers. TCRdb analysed the 5' RACE reads with MiXCR anew, one entry per CDR3 protein. The sample has under 300,000 distinct CDR3 sequences, more than 8% seen once. J lost 4 bases, V lost 1 base, and 2 bases had no gene match. The CDR3 covers 15 residues. The germline V gene has CDR1 SGHTA and CDR2 FQGNSA. The J gene is TRBJ1-5, the V gene TRBV7-2, with TRBD1 matching over 9 bases. The TCR was taken from a man younger than 35 who had mild COVID-19 (a few samples of this study predate the infection). Cell type and time point are not known. The sample comprised PBMCs or a T cell subset sorted from them (not recorded which). CDR3 amino acids: CASSLGGQGNQPQHF. CDR3 nucleotides: TGTGCCAGCAGCTTAGGAGGACAGGGGAATCAGCCCCAGCATTTT.